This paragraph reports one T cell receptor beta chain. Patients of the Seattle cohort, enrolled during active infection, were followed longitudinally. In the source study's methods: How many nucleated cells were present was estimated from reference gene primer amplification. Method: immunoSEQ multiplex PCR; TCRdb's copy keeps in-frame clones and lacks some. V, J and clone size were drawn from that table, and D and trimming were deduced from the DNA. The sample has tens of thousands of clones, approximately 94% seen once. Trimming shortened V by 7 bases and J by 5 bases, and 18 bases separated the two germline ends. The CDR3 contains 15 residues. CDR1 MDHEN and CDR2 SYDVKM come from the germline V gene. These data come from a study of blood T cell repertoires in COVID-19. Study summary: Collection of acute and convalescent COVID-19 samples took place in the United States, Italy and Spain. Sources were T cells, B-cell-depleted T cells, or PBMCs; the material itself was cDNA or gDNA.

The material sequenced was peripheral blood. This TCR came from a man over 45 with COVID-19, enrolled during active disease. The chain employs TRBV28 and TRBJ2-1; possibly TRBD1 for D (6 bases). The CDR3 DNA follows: TGTGCCAGCAATCCCCCGGACAGAGCTAACAATGAGCAGTTCTTC. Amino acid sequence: CASNPPDRANNEQFF.